Reported below is one TCR beta chain. Antigen specificity is unknown. The same CDR3 can be traced to other DNA sequences in this sample. The V gene lost 4 bases and the J gene lost 7 bases, with 8 bases spanning the gap. Per germline, CDR1 SGHDN and CDR2 FVKESK. This CDR3 region has 13 residues. This entry belongs to a study of cytomegalovirus exposure and HLA in healthy donors. Study results and limitations: A link between a missense DCLRE1C variant and TCR beta V- and J-gene trimming emerged from a later analysis. In a later analysis, specific HLA alleles were associated with about 18,000 TCR beta sequences at a 0.05 false discovery rate. Reportedly, HLA-A and HLA-B alleles of most subjects were accurately predicted from TCR beta.

A multiplex PCR was run with 60 Vbeta primers and 13 Jbeta primers. Some clones are missing from TCRdb's copy, which holds only in-frame ones; the method was immunoSEQ multiplex PCR. The table includes fewer than 150,000 clones, approximately 80% detected once. These donors counted as nominally healthy when sampled, but unrecorded immune exposures were likely. This TCR was sampled from a female donor in good health and CMV-seropositive. The chain couples TRBV14 to TRBJ1-6; D unresolved. The material sequenced was PBMCs. CDR3 residues: CASSPGGNSPLHF. The DNA for the CDR3 is TGTGCCAGCAGCCCGGGAGGCAATTCACCCCTCCACTTT.